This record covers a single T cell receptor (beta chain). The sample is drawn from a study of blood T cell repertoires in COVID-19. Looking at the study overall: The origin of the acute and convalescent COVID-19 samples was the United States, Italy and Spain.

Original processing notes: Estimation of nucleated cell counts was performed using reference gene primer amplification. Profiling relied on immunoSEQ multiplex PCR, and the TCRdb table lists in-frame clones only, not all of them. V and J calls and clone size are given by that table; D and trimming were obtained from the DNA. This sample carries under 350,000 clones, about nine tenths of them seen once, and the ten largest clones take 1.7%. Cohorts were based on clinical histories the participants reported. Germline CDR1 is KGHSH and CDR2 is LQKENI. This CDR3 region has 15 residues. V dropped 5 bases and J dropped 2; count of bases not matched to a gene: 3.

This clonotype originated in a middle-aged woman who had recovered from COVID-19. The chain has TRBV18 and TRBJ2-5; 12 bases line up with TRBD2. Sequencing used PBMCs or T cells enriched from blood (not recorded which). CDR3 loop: CASSWTSGEQETQYF. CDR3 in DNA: TGTGCCAGCTCATGGACTAGCGGGGAACAAGAGACCCAGTACTTC.